This T cell receptor (beta chain) was identified in a study of blood T cell repertoires in COVID-19. Method: immunoSEQ multiplex PCR; TCRdb's copy keeps in-frame clones and lacks some. The profile shows 140,000 or so clones, about four fifths of them singletons. V was pared by 1 base and J by 4 bases, with 23 bases between. CDR3 length: 19 residues. The V gene's germline CDR1 is SGHVS and CDR2 FQNEAQ. Sequencing used PBMCs or T cells enriched from blood (not recorded which). The TCR originated in a man between 45 and 60 years old who had recovered from COVID-19. The chain uses TRBV7-8 and TRBJ2-1; D not certain. The CDR3 protein is CASSLDRSRFGSMYNEQFF. Here the CDR3 DNA reads TGTGCCAGCAGCTTAGATAGGTCCAGGTTTGGGTCGATGTACAATGAGCAGTTCTTC.